This TCR beta chain emerged from a study of tumor and adjacent non-tumor tissue in lung cancer. In the case of this clonotype: Its antigen is as yet unknown. A much larger clone differs from this one at a single base, so this may be a read error.

No cell sorting was done before RNA was extracted from the tissue. The normal lung tissue was taken more than 3 cm from the tumor edge. Study-wide results and caveats: Tumor TCR diversity, when higher, was linked to shorter survival.

TCRbeta libraries were built with three rounds of nested PCR, modified from ARM-PCR. TCRdb reanalysed the multiplex PCR reads using MiXCR and keeps one entry per CDR3 protein. The table has some 80,000 distinct CDR3 sequences, over 60% seen once. Germline lookup yields CDR1 MDHEN and CDR2 SYDVKM. J was trimmed by 7 bases and V by 5 bases; bases with no gene match: 16. CDR3 length equals 17 residues. This TCR came from a man in his 70s with non-small cell lung cancer. The chain recombines TRBV28 with TRBJ2-1, with TRBD2 matching 8 bases. Sequenced input: distant non-tumor lung tissue. CDR3 region: CASSPRLTGGHVNEQFF. The CDR3 nucleotides are TGTGCCAGCAGTCCCCGACTAACGGGAGGGCATGTAAATGAGCAGTTCTTC.